Sequencing of this T cell receptor beta chain was carried out in a study of siplizumab effects on memory and regulatory T cells (dated by TCRdb to the late 2010s). About the investigation overall: The effect of the anti-CD2 antibody siplizumab on alloreactive T-cell subsets was examined in allogeneic mixed lymphocyte reactions constructed from human PBMCs.

What the study reported, not specific to this receptor: Sequences below about 10^-5 frequency were poorly captured, so only a minor fraction of alloreactive clones could be mapped to unstimulated subsets. For roughly 75-96% of proliferating CD4+ or CD8+ clones, no naive or memory phenotype could be assigned. Among mappable alloreactive CD4+ clones, the Treg-derived fraction averaged around 63% with siplizumab versus around 27% in control reactions. The suppressive function of proliferating Tregs from siplizumab cultures was not functionally confirmed. The cumulative frequency of alloreactive sequences traceable to unstimulated CD4+ memory T cells was significantly reduced by siplizumab. Unstimulated naive T cells appeared more diverse than memory T cells, and naive cells seemed to contribute substantially to the alloresponse.

Of note for this clone: Its antigen is currently not known. Base quality data are lacking; no much larger clone is found one base away. Other DNA sequences of this sample code for an identical CDR3.

Additional sequencing covered unstimulated subsets from a few donor pairs, namely CD8+ effector memory, CD4+ naive, CD8+ TEMRA, CD4+ memory and CD8+ naive. Sorted unstimulated T cells, along with proliferating T cells recovered from mixed lymphocyte reactions, underwent TCRbeta CDR3 sequencing. Fresh whole blood from fewer than 12 HLA-typed healthy donors was used to isolate PBMCs. Preparation of the library involved the immunoSEQ multiplex PCR assay. Around 92,000 TCR templates per sample were assayed by the deep sequencing platform. Genomic DNA extracted from sorted T cells was used for TCRbeta CDR3 sequencing. Processing in the source paper ran as follows. The R programming language was used for clonal analysis of TCRbeta CDR3 data. Unstimulated samples were compared with post-reaction CFSE-low samples to define alloreactive CD4+ and CD8+ clones. Alloreactive CD4+ clones were assigned to regulatory or non-regulatory origin by matching sequences to sorted unstimulated Treg and non-Treg repertoires. The source is immuneACCESS, and TCRdb retained only in-frame sequences with V and J called. Part of the clones is not carried over; for the studies checked, unresolved V genes explain less than half of this, and the remainder is unexplained. The DNA gave D and trimming, while V, J and clone size come from that table. Present in this sample are some 7,000 clones, roughly 65% of which were seen just once. The top ten clones comprise about 48% of the sample.

Taken from the germline V gene (reference sequence), the CDR1 and CDR2 loops are SSHAT and FNYEAQ. Compared with germline, V lacks 1 base and J lacks 2 bases; bases without a gene match: 3. The CDR3 goes from the cysteine to the phenylalanine over 15 residues. Only CDR3 DNA is held: 45 bases, read in frame from base 1. The sequence links TRBV7-7 to TRBJ2-3; TRBD1 lines up with 7 middle nucleotides. The sample was effector memory CD8+ T cells sorted from blood. Read against the paper, the sample's cell subset or site label means: unstimulated CD8+ effector memory T cells. This clonotype originated in a human donor in good health. The CDR3: CASSLVTGDTDTQYF. The sequenced DNA is TGTGCCAGCAGCTTAGTAACAGGGGACACAGATACGCAGTATTTT. The variable domain in full, with residues beyond the CDR3 obtained from the reference TRBV7-7 and TRBJ2-3 genes, is GAGVSQSPRYKVTKRGQDVTLRCDPISSHATLYWYQQALGQGPEFLTYFNYEAQPDKSGLPSDRFSAERPEGSISTLTIQRTEQRDSAMYRCASSLVTGDTDTQYFGPGTRLTVL.